These 5 T cell receptor beta chains were sequenced from one sample in a study of T cell changes during pregnancy in multiple sclerosis. Here immunoSEQ multiplex PCR was the method, and the copy in TCRdb shows in-frame clones only, minus some. Of more than 45,000 clones in the sample, roughly 92% were seen once. The input for sequencing was CD4+ T cells from peripheral blood mononuclear cells, taken in the second trimester of pregnancy. The receptor source for this set is a female donor in good health, enrolled as a control in a pregnancy study.

This clone has more than one count but fewer than ten. V gene TRBV10-3 combines with J gene TRBJ2-3, with TRBD1 identical over 8 bases. The V segment lost 5 bases and the J segment 3 bases; nucleotides outside the gene matches: 7. The CDR3 length is 15 residues. The V gene's germline CDR1 is ENHRY and CDR2 SYGVKD. For the CDR3, the DNA is TGTGCCATCAGTCCGCAGGGGGCTGAGACAGATACGCAGTATTTT. It is translated as CAISPQGAETDTQYF.

This chain connects TRBV7-7 to TRBJ2-3; a possible D gene is TRBD2 (6 bases). Germline-derived CDR1 and CDR2 are SSHAT and FNYEAQ (reference sequence). This CDR3 has 14 amino acids. The CDR3 DNA is TGTGCTAGCGGCGTGGTGGGGGGAGCGGATACGCAGTATTTT. Amino acid sequence: CASGVVGGADTQYF.

This rearrangement joins TRBV6-5 to TRBJ1-2, with 10 positions matching TRBD1. The CDR3 length is 14 residues. Germline V lookup: CDR1 MNHEY, CDR2 SVGAGI. V shed 7 bases and J 5 bases; nucleotides not matched to a gene: 7. The CDR3 DNA reads as TGTGCCAGCAAACCGGGACAGGGGAAATATGGCTACACCTTC. This translates into CASKPGQGKYGYTF.

The gene calls are TRBV4-1 and TRBJ2-1; 7 nucleotides agree with TRBD1. The CDR3 is made up of 13 amino acids. CDR1 is MGHRA and CDR2 is YSYEKL in the germline V gene. Trimming removed 0 bases from V and 15 bases from J; junction bases left unmatched: 8. This CDR3 is CASSQDRDRAMFF. The CDR3 DNA sequence: TGCGCCAGCAGCCAAGATAGAGACAGGGCCATGTTCTTC.

This sequence joins TRBV30 and TRBJ1-1, with D possibly matching TRBD1 (6 bases). Trimming pared 5 bases from V and 7 bases from J, leaving 14 bases between. Per germline, CDR1 GTSNPN and CDR2 SVGIG (reference sequence). The CDR3 spans 12 residues. The CDR3 nucleotides are TGTGCCTGGTTAGTGGGGGCGAATGAAGCTTTCTTT. It yields the protein CAWLVGANEAFF.